This is a list of T cell receptor beta chains from one sample in a study of blood T cell repertoires in COVID-19. TCRdb's copy holds only in-frame clones and misses some; the assay was immunoSEQ multiplex PCR. The table has 230,000 or so clones, approximately 83% seen once. The material sequenced was PBMCs or T cells enriched from blood (not recorded which). The receptors derive from a man aged 50-59 years who had recovered from COVID-19. Both conserved end residues are part of each CDR3. Fields, in order: CDR3 protein, CDR3 DNA, CDR3 length, D gene, V gene, J gene, clone size. The D gene is left open where the match is weak. Clone sizes are given selectively: once, few, many, or a class where the clone is expanded.

CASAPRQGSYEQYF	TGTGCCAGCGCCCCCAGGCAGGGAAGCTACGAGCAGTACTTC	14	-	TRBV11-1	TRBJ2-7	-
CACRDRGTQYF	TGTGCCTGCAGGGACCGGGGGACCCAGTACTTC	11	-	TRBV27	TRBJ2-5	-
CASSLLGNSFGYNEQFF	TGTGCCAGCAGTTTATTGGGTAACTCGTTCGGGTACAATGAGCAGTTCTTC	17	-	TRBV27	TRBJ2-1	-
CASRSGGVRGGTEAFF	TGTGCCAGCAGATCGGGCGGGGTACGCGGGGGGACTGAAGCTTTCTTT	16	-	TRBV28	TRBJ1-1	-
CASRMSSNQPQHF	TGTGCCAGCAGGATGAGTAGCAATCAGCCCCAGCATTTT	13	-	TRBV2	TRBJ1-5	-
CASSSPGTAYEQYF	TGTGCCAGCAGCTCGCCCGGGACAGCTTACGAGCAGTACTTC	14	TRBD1	TRBV7-9	TRBJ2-7	-
CASTQTGPIGYF	TGTGCCAGCACTCAGACAGGACCTATCGGTTACTTC	12	-	TRBV6-5	TRBJ2-7	-
CASSSTGTGAYEQYF	TGTGCCAGCAGCTCCACCGGGACAGGGGCTTACGAGCAGTACTTC	15	TRBD1	TRBV7-2	TRBJ2-7	-
CATTQPGTRLSSYNEQFF	TGTGCCACCACACAACCAGGGACTCGTCTAAGCTCCTACAATGAGCAGTTCTTC	18	-	TRBV24-1	TRBJ2-1	-
CASSITSGLAGAREQYF	TGTGCCAGTAGTATCACTTCAGGACTAGCGGGAGCGCGCGAGCAGTACTTC	17	TRBD2	TRBV19	TRBJ2-7	-
CASSQGDVQRVRETQYF	TGTGCCAGCAGCCAGGGAGATGTACAGAGAGTAAGGGAGACCCAGTACTTC	17	-	TRBV14	TRBJ2-5	-
CSVSGQRQETQYF	TGCAGCGTTTCGGGACAACGGCAAGAGACCCAGTACTTC	13	-	TRBV29-1	TRBJ2-5	-
CASRRQGPPPNSYTF	TGTGCCAGTAGGAGACAGGGGCCACCTCCGAACAGCTACACCTTC	15	TRBD1	TRBV19	TRBJ1-2	-
CASSGTGYGYTF	TGTGCCAGCAGTGGGACAGGCTATGGCTACACCTTC	12	TRBD1	TRBV12-3/TRBV12-4	TRBJ1-2	-
CASSEFSGSTDTQYF	TGCGCCAGCAGTGAGTTTAGCGGGAGCACAGATACGCAGTATTTT	15	TRBD2	TRBV10-1	TRBJ2-3	-
CASRGTGSLHF	TGTGCCAGCAGGGGGACAGGATCCCTCCACTTT	11	TRBD1	TRBV6-5	TRBJ1-6	-
CASSLGQGAGYGYTF	TGTGCCAGCAGCTTAGGGCAGGGGGCCGGCTATGGCTACACCTTC	15	TRBD1	TRBV7-2	TRBJ1-2	few
CASSPRDRGETQYF	TGTGCCAGCTCACCCCGGGACAGGGGAGAGACCCAGTACTTC	14	TRBD1	TRBV18	TRBJ2-5	-
CASSFPGQVSYGYTF	TGTGCCAGCAGCTTTCCGGGACAGGTTTCTTATGGCTACACCTTC	15	TRBD1	TRBV7-2	TRBJ1-2	-
CASSLSLAKNIQYF	TGTGCCAGCTCACTGTCCCTAGCCAAAAACATTCAGTACTTC	14	-	TRBV6-5	TRBJ2-4	-
CASSLTSSGGRSEQYF	TGTGCCAGCAGCTTAACTTCGAGCGGGGGGCGAAGCGAGCAGTACTTC	16	TRBD2	TRBV7-3	TRBJ2-7	-
CASRRQGNTGELFF	TGTGCCAGTAGACGACAGGGGAACACCGGGGAGCTGTTTTTT	14	TRBD1	TRBV19	TRBJ2-2	-
CASSPWGGTEKLFF	TGCGCCAGCAGCCCCTGGGGGGGGACTGAAAAACTGTTTTTT	14	-	TRBV5-1	TRBJ1-4	-
CASSANGQGISEQYF	TGTGCCAGCAGTGCTAACGGACAGGGTATAAGCGAGCAGTACTTC	15	TRBD1	TRBV28	TRBJ2-7	-
CASVDLYTDTQYF	TGCGCCAGCGTGGACTTATACACAGATACGCAGTATTTT	13	-	TRBV10-2	TRBJ2-3	-
CASSRNSGSTDTQYF	TGTGCCAGCTCACGGAATAGCGGGAGCACAGATACGCAGTATTTT	15	TRBD2	TRBV18	TRBJ2-3	-
CASSPRGGGEKLFF	TGTGCCAGCAGTCCCCGGGGTGGGGGGGAAAAACTGTTTTTT	14	-	TRBV6-5	TRBJ1-4	-
CASSRRVQGAGNEKLFF	TGTGCCAGCAGCCGACGAGTTCAGGGGGCTGGTAATGAAAAACTGTTTTTT	17	TRBD1	TRBV3-1/TRBV3-2	TRBJ1-4	-
CASSRAHRGTDTQYF	TGTGCCAGCAGCCGAGCTCACAGGGGCACAGATACGCAGTATTTT	15	-	TRBV11-2	TRBJ2-3	-
CASSWARGGTQYF	TGTGCCAGCAGTTGGGCCCGGGGGGGGACCCAGTACTTC	13	TRBD2	TRBV12-3/TRBV12-4	TRBJ2-5	-
CASSLVSPGQAASRGDYEQYF	TGTGCCAGTAGTCTGGTCAGCCCGGGACAGGCCGCTTCGCGGGGTGATTACGAGCAGTACTTC	21	TRBD1	TRBV19	TRBJ2-7	-
CASSPARDMAGELFF	TGCGCCAGCAGCCCAGCACGGGACATGGCCGGGGAGCTGTTTTTT	15	-	TRBV5-1	TRBJ2-2	-
CASNSQDRDTQYF	TGTGCCAGTAATTCCCAAGATAGAGATACGCAGTATTTT	13	-	TRBV19	TRBJ2-3	-
CASSLASRGHEQYF	TGCGCCAGCAGCTTAGCGTCCAGGGGGCACGAGCAGTACTTC	14	TRBD1	TRBV5-1	TRBJ2-7	-